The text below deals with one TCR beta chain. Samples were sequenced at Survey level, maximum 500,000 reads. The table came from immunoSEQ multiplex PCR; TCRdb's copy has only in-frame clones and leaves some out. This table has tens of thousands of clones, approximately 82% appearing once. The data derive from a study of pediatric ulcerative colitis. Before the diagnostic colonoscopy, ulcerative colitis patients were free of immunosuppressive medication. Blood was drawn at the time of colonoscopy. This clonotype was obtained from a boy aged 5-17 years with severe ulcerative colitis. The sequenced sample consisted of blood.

CDR3 nucleotide sequence: TGCGCCAGCAGCCAATATGGGGCTCCTATTTTGAACACTGAAGCTTTCTTT. Translating gives CASSQYGAPILNTEAFF. The chain joins TRBV4-1 to TRBJ1-1; TRBD1 is a possible D gene (5 bases). The CDR3 is 17 amino acids. Per the germline V gene, CDR1 is MGHRA and CDR2 is YSYEKL. The V and J ends lost 2 bases and 0 bases respectively, with 16 bases between them.